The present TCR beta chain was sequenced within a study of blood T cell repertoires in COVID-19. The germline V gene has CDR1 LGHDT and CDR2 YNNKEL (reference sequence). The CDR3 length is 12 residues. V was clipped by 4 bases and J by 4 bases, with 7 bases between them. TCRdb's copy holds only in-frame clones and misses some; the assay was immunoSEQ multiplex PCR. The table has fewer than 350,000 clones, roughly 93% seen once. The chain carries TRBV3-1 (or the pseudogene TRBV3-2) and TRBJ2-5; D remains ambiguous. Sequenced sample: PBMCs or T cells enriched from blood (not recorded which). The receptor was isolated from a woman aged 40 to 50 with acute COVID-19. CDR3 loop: CASSLTGETQYF. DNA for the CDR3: TGTGCCAGCAGCCTTACGGGAGAGACCCAGTACTTC.